The clone carrying this T cell receptor (beta chain) was recorded many times. No antigen is known for it. This record comes from a study of T cells after yellow fever vaccination. For the study at large: In the case of low-cell-number fractions, SMART-Seq v4 Ultra Low Input was used for preparation. Regarding the study as a whole: The secondary response showed a weaker magnitude and a faster peak, day 5 versus 15. Primary-vaccination clones mostly resurfaced post-booster (roughly 97% CD4, 75% to 90% CD8).

Template-switching 5'RACE yielded the TCR cDNA; a universal primer site and UMIs were added in the process. MiXCR was run by TCRdb on the 5' RACE reads, yielding one entry per CDR3 protein. The data hold 200,000 to 250,000 distinct CDR3 sequences, with roughly 3% observed a single time. The clonotype comes from a man between 18 and 29 years old who received the YFV17D yellow fever vaccine. The sample consisted of CD4+ T cells sorted from PBMCs, taken 10 days after the yellow fever booster vaccination.

CDR3 in DNA: TGTGCCAGCAGCCAGACAGGAAATTCACCCCTCCACTTT. Encoded protein: CASSQTGNSPLHF. V and J are TRBV3-1 and TRBJ1-6, with D maybe TRBD1 (6 bases). In germline, CDR1 is LGHDT, CDR2 YNNKEL (reference sequence). V was clipped by 3 bases and J by 7 bases, with 7 bases between them. The CDR3 is 13 residues long.